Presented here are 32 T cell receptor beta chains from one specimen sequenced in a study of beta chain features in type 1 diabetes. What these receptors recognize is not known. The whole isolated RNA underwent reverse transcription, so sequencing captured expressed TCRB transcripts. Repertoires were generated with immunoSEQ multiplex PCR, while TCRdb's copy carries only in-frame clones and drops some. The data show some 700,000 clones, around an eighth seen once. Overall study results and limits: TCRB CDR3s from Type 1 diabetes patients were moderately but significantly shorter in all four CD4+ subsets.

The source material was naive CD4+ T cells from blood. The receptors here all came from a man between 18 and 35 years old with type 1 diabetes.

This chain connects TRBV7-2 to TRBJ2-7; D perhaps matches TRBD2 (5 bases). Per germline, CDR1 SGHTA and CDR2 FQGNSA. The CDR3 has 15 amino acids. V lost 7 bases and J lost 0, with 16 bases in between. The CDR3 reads CASTPGGASSYEQYF. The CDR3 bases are TGTGCCAGCACGCCTGGAGGCGCAAGCTCCTACGAGCAGTACTTC.

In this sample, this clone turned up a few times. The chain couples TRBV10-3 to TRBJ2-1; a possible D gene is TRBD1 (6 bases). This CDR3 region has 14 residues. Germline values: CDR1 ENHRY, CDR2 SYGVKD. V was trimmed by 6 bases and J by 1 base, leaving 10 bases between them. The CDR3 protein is CAISDRSSYNEQFF. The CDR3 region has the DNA TGTGCCATCAGCGACAGGAGTTCCTACAATGAGCAGTTCTTC.

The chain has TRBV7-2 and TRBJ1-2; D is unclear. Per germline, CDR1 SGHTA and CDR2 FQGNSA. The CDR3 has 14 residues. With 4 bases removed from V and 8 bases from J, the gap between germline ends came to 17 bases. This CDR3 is CASSSSQASRGYTF. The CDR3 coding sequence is TGTGCCAGCAGCTCATCCCAGGCGTCGAGGGGCTACACCTTC.

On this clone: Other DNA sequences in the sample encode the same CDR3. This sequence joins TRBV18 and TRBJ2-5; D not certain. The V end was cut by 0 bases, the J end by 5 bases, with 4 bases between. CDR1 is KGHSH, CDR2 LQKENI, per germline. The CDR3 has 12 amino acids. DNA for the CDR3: TGTGCCAGCTCACCACCCCTCGAGACCCAGTACTTC. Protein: CASSPPLETQYF.

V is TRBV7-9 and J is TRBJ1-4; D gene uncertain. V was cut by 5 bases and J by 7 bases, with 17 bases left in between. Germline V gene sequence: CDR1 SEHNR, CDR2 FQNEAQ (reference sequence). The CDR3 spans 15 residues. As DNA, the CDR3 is TGTGCCAGCAGCGCGTCGATTCCCGACATTGAAAAACTGTTTTTT. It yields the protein CASSASIPDIEKLFF.

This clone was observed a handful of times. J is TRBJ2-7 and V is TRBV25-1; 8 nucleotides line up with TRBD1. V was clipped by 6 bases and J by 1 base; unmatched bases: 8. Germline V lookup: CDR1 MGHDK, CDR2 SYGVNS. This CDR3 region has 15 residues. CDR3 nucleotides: TGTGCCAGCAGAGACAGGGGAAGAAAATCCTACGAGCAGTACTTC. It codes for CASRDRGRKSYEQYF.

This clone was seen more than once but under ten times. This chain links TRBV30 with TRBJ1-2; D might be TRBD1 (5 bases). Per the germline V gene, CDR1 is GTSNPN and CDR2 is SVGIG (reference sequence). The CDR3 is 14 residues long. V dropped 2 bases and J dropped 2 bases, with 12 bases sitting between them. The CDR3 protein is CAWSPSGTNYGYTF. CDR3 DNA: TGTGCCTGGAGTCCCTCGGGGACCAACTATGGCTACACCTTC.

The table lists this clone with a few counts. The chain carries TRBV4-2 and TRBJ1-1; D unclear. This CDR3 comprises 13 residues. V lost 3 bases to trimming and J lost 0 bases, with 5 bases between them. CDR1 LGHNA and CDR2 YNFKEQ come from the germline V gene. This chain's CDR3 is CASSQSVNTEAFF. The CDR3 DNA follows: TGTGCCAGCAGCCAGAGCGTGAACACTGAAGCTTTCTTT.

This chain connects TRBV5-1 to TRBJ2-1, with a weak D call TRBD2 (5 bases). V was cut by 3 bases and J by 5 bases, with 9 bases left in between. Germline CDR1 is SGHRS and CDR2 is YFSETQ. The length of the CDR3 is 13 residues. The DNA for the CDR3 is TGCGCCAGCAGCTCAAACGGGAACAATGAGCAGTTCTTC. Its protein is CASSSNGNNEQFF. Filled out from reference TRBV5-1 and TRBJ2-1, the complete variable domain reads KAGVTQTPRYLIKTRGQQVTLSCSPISGHRSVSWYQQTPGQGLQFLFEYFSETQRNKGNFPGRFSGRQFSNSRSEMNVSTLELGDSALYLCASSSNGNNEQFFGPGTRLTVL.

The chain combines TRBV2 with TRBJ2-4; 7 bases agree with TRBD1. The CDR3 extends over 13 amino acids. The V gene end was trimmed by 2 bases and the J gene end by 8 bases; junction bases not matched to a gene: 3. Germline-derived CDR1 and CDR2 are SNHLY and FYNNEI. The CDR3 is CASSEQGVHIQYF. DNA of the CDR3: TGTGCCAGCAGTGAACAGGGGGTTCACATTCAGTACTTC.

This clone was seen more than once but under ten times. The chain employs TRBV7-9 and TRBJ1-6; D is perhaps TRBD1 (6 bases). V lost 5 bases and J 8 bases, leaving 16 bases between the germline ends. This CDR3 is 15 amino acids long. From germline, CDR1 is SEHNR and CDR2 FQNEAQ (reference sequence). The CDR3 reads CASSPIDRWDSPLHF. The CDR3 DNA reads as TGTGCCAGCAGCCCCATAGACAGGTGGGATTCACCCCTCCACTTT. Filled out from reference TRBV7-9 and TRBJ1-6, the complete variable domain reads DTGVSQNPRHKITKRGQNVTFRCDPISEHNRLYWYRQTLGQGPEFLTYFQNEAQLEKSRLLSDRFSAERPKGSFSTLEIQRTEQGDSAMYLCASSPIDRWDSPLHFGNGTRLTVT.

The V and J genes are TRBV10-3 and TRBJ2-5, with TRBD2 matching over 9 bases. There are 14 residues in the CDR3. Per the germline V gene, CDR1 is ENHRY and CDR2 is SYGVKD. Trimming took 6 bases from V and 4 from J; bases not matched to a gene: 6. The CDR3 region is CAIRIGAGGETQYF. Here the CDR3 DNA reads TGTGCCATCAGGATTGGAGCGGGGGGAGAGACCCAGTACTTC.

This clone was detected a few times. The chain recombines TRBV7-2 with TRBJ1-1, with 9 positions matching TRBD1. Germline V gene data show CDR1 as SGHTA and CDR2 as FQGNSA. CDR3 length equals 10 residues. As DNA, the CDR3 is TGTGCAGAGGACAGGGGCGAAGCTTTCTTT. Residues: CAEDRGEAFF.

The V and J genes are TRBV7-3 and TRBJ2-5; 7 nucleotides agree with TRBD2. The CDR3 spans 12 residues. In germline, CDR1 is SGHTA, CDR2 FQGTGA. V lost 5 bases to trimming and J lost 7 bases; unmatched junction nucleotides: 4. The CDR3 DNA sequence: TGTGCCAGCAGCCCCGGCGGGGGGACCCAGTACTTC. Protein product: CASSPGGGTQYF. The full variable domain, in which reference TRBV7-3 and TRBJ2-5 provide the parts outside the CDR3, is GAGVSQTPSNKVTEKGKYVELRCDPISGHTALYWYRQSLGQGPEFLIYFQGTGAADDSGLPNDRFFAVRPEGSVSTLKIQRTERGDSAVYLCASSPGGGTQYFGPGTRLLVL.

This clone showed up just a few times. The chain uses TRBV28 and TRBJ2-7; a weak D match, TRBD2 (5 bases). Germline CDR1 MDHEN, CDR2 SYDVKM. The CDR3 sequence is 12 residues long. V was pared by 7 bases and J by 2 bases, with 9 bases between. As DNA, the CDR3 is TGTGCCAGCACCGCCGGGACCTACGAGCAGTACTTC. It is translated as CASTAGTYEQYF.

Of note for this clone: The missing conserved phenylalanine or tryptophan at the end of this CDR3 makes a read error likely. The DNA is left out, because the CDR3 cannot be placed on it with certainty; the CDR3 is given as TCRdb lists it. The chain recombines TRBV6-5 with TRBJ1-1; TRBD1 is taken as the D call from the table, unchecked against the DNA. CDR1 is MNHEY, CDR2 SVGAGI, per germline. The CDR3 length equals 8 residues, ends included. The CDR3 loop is CASSTGSC.

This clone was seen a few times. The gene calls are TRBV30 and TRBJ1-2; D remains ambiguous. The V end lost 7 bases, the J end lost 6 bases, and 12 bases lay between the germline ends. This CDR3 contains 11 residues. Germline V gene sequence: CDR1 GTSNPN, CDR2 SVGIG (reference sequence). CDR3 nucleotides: TGTGCCTCCTCCCGGATCGATGGCTACACCTTC. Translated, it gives CASSRIDGYTF.

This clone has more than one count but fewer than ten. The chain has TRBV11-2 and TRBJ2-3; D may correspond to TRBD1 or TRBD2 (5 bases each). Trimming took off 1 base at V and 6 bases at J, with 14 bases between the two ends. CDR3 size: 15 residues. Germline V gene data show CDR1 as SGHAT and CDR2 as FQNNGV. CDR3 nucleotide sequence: TGTGCCAGCAGCTTAGTTACGGGGCCGGGGGATACGCAGTATTTT. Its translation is CASSLVTGPGDTQYF.

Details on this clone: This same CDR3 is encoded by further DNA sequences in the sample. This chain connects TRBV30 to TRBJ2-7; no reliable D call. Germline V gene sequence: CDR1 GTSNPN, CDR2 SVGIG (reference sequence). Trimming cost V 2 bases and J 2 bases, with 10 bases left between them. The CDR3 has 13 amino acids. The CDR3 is CAWSIGQTYEQYF. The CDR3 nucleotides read TGTGCCTGGAGTATCGGTCAGACCTACGAGCAGTACTTC.

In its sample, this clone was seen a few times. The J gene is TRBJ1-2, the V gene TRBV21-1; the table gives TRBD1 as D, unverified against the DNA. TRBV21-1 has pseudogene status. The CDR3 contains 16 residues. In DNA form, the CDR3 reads TGTGCCAGCAGCAAAGGGGTCCGGGACAGTAACTATGGCTACACCTTC. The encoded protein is CASSKGVRDSNYGYTF.

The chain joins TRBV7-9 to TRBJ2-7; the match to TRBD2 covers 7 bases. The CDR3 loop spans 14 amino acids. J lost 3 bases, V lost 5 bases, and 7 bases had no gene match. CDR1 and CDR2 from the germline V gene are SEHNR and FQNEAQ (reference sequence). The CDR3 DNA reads TGTGCCAGCAGCCCGGGGACGGGGGGCTACGAGCAGTACTTC. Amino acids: CASSPGTGGYEQYF.

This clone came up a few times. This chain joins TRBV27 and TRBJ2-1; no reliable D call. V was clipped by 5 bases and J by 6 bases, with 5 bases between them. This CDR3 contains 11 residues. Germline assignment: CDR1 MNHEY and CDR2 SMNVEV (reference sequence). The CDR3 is CASSEFNEQFF. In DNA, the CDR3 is TGTGCCAGCAGTGAATTCAATGAGCAGTTCTTC.

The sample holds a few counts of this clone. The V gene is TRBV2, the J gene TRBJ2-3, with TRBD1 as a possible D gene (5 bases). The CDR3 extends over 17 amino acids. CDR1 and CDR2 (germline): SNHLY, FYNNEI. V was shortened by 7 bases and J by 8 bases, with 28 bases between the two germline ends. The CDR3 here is CASTEGRGLLEIITQYF. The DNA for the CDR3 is TGTGCCAGCACCGAAGGAAGGGGTTTATTGGAGATCATTACGCAGTATTTT. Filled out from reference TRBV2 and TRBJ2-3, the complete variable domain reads EPEVTQTPSHQVTQMGQEVILRCVPISNHLYFYWYRQILGQKVEFLVSFYNNEISEKSEIFDDQFSVERPDGSNFTLKIRSTKLEDSAMYFCASTEGRGLLEIITQYFGPGTRLTVL.

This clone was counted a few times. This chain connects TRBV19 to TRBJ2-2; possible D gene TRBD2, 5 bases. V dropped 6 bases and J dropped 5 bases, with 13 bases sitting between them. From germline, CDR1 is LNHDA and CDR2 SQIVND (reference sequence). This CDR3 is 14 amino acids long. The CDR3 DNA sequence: TGTGCCAGTAGGAGGCCTTCGGGAACCGGGGAGCTGTTTTTT. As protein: CASRRPSGTGELFF.

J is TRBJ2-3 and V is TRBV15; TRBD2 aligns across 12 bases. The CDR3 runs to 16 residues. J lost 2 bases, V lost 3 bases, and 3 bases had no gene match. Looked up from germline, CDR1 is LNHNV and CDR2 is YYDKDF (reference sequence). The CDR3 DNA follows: TGTGCCACCAGCAGCCGACTAGCGGGGGCCACAGATACGCAGTATTTT. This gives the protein CATSSRLAGATDTQYF. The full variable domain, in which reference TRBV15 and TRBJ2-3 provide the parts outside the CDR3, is DAMVIQNPRYQVTQFGKPVTLSCSQTLNHNVMYWYQQKSSQAPKLLFHYYDKDFNNEADTPDNFQSRRPNTSFCFLDIRSPGLGDTAMYLCATSSRLAGATDTQYFGPGTRLTVL.

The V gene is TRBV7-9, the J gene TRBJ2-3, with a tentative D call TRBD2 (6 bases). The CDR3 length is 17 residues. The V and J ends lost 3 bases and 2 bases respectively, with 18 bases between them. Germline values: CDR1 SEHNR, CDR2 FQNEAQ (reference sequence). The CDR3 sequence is CASSFPRGGTFTDTQYF. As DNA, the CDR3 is TGTGCCAGCAGCTTCCCTCGAGGAGGGACCTTCACAGATACGCAGTATTTT.

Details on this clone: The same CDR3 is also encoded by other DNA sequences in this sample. CDR3 amino acids: CASSLSRSSYNEQFF. The DNA of the CDR3 is TGTGCCAGCAGCTTATCTCGGAGCTCCTACAATGAGCAGTTCTTC. The chain links TRBV7-2 to TRBJ2-1; no firm D call. The CDR3 is 15 amino acids. V shed 2 bases and J shed 0 bases, with 8 bases lying between them. Per germline, CDR1 SGHTA and CDR2 FQGNSA.

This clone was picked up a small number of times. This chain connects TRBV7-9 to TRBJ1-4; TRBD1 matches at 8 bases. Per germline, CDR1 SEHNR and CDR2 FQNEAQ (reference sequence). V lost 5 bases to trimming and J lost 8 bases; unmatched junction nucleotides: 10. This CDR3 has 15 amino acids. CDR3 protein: CASSLGQGAVEKLFF. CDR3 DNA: TGTGCCAGCAGCCTCGGGCAGGGGGCGGTGGAAAAACTGTTTTTT.

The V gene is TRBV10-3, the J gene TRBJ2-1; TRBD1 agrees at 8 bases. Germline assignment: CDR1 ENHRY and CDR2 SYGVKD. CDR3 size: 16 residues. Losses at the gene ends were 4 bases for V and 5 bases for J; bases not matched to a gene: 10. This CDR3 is CAISAPDRATNNEQFF. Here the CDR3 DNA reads TGTGCCATCAGTGCCCCGGACAGGGCGACAAACAATGAGCAGTTCTTC.

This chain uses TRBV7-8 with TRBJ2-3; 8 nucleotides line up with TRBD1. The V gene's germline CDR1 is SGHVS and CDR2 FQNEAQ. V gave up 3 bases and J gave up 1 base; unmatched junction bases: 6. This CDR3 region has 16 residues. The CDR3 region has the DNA TGTGCCAGCAGCTTGACAGGGGTTGGTGGCACAGATACGCAGTATTTT. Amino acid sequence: CASSLTGVGGTDTQYF.

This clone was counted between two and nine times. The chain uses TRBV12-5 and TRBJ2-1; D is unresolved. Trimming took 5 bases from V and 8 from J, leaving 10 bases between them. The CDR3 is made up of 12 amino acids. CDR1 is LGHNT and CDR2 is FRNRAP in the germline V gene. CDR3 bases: TGTGCTAGTGGTCTCGAAGCATATGAGCAGTTCTTC. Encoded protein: CASGLEAYEQFF. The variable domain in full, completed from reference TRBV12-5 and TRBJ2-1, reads DARVTQTPRHKVTEMGQEVTMRCQPILGHNTVFWYRQTMMQGLELLAYFRNRAPLDDSGMPKDRFSAEMPDATLATLKIQPSEPRDSAVYFCASGLEAYEQFFGPGTRLTVL.

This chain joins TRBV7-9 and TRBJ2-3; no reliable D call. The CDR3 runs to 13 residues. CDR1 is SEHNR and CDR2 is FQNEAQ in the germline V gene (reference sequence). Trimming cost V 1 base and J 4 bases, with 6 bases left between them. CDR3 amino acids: CASSLGFADTQYF. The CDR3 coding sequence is TGTGCCAGCAGCTTAGGGTTTGCAGATACGCAGTATTTT.